One and the same sample provided the 2 T cell receptor beta chains below, sequenced in a study of beta chain features in type 1 diabetes. The investigators reverse transcribed all of the isolated RNA, so they sequenced expressed TCRB transcripts. This table comes from immunoSEQ multiplex PCR, and its TCRdb copy is limited to in-frame clones, with some not included. This table has some 410,000 clones, more than 9.5% appearing once. The specimen sequenced was naive CD4+ T cells from blood. These TCRs come from a woman under 30 in good health.

This clone turned up a few times. The chain has TRBV7-9 and TRBJ2-1, with 8 bases identical to TRBD1. V was clipped by 1 base and J by 7 bases; unmatched bases: 3. In germline, CDR1 is SEHNR, CDR2 FQNEAQ (reference sequence). The length of the CDR3 is 14 residues. The CDR3 DNA reads as TGTGCCAGCAGCTTAGGATACAGGGGGAATGAGCAGTTCTTC. Encoded protein: CASSLGYRGNEQFF.

In this sample, this clone turned up a few times. The chain recombines TRBV4-2 with TRBJ1-1, with 9 bases fitting TRBD1. Germline V gene sequence: CDR1 LGHNA, CDR2 YNFKEQ. With 4 bases clipped from V and 5 bases from J, the junction kept 8 bases outside the gene matches. This CDR3 has 15 residues. CDR3 loop: CASSPSGQGKTEAFF. The DNA for the CDR3 is TGTGCCAGCAGCCCATCCGGACAGGGGAAAACTGAAGCTTTCTTT.